The entry that follows covers one TCR beta chain sequence. The antigen is unknown. Primers: 60 Vbeta forward and 13 Jbeta reverse. Measured with immunoSEQ multiplex PCR; TCRdb has only the in-frame clones, and not every one. The sample has over 150,000 clones; approximately 80% are singletons. This record comes from a study of cytomegalovirus exposure and HLA in healthy donors. The germline gives CDR1 SGHTA, CDR2 FQGTGA. The trim removed 2 bases at V and 4 bases at J, leaving 3 bases unmatched. This CDR3 contains 14 residues. General observations from the study: Overall, roughly 150 TCR beta chains were annotated as cytomegalovirus-associated. As was reported, the classifier diagnosed cytomegalovirus status with high specificity and sensitivity. An apparent linkage of common viral pathogens to several of the most significant clusters emerged in a later analysis.

This receptor was obtained from a man aged 25 to 40 in good health and CMV-seropositive. The rearrangement uses TRBV7-3 and TRBJ2-5, with 8 bases aligning to TRBD2. Sequencing was performed on PBMCs. The CDR3 protein is CASSLAGGGETQYF. CDR3 in DNA: TGTGCCAGCAGCTTAGCCGGGGGGGGAGAGACCCAGTACTTC.